Reported below is one TCR beta chain. The antigen remains undetermined. This sample's time point: baseline pretreatment blood. Treatment noted: 15 Gy SBRT to primary tumor, nephrectomy 4 weeks later. Radiation-treated patients gave blood at baseline, week 2 and week 4. This entry comes from a study of radiation and T cells in renal cell carcinoma. Whole-study findings and limits: Without pretreatment biopsies, baseline tumor clonotype presence was undetermined. From baseline, blood top tumor clonotypes peaked at 2 weeks post-radiation.

The germline CDR1 and CDR2 sequences are SGHTA and FQGTGA. The CDR3 contains 15 residues. Trimming pared 2 bases from V and 0 bases from J, leaving 10 bases between. Produced via immunoSEQ multiplex PCR; TCRdb's table is partial and in-frame only. The sample carries some 140,000 clones, 88% recorded once. The sequences come from blood, collected from a patient whose treatment included radiotherapy and nephrectomy. The receptor was isolated from a woman between 50 and 59 years old with renal cell carcinoma. The chain joins TRBV7-3 to TRBJ1-1, with a weak D call TRBD1 (6 bases). This CDR3 is CASSLLGHMNTEAFF. The CDR3 DNA follows: TGTGCCAGCAGCTTATTGGGACACATGAACACTGAAGCTTTCTTT. Complete variable domain (other parts from reference TRBV7-3 and TRBJ1-1): GAGVSQTPSNKVTEKGKYVELRCDPISGHTALYWYRQSLGQGPEFLIYFQGTGAADDSGLPNDRFFAVRPEGSVSTLKIQRTERGDSAVYLCASSLLGHMNTEAFFGQGTRLTVV.